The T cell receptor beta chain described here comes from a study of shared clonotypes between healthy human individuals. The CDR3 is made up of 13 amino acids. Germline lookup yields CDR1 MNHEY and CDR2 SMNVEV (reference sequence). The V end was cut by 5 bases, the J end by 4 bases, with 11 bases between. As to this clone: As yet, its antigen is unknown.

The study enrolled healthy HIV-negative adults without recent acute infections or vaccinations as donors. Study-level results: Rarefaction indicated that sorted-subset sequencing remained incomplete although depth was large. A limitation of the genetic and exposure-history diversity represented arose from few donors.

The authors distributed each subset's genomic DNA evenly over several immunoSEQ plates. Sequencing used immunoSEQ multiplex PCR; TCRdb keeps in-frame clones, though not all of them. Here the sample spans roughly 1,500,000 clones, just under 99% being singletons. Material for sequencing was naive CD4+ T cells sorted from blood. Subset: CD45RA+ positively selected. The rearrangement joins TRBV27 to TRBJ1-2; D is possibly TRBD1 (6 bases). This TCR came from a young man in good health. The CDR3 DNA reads TGTGCCAGCAGTCGGGGGGCTGGCTATGGCTACACCTTC. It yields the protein CASSRGAGYGYTF.